One and the same sample provided the 9 T cell receptor beta chains below, sequenced in a study of technical replicates of blood from a handful of donors. TCRdb keeps only in-frame clones here, not all; method: immunoSEQ multiplex PCR. The sample holds just over 80,000 clones, about 96% seen once. Sequenced input: T cells isolated from PBMCs. Source of these receptors: a human donor in good health.

The chain joins TRBV4-1 to TRBJ2-5; D not certain. Germline CDR1 is MGHRA and CDR2 is YSYEKL. The CDR3 is made up of 12 amino acids. The V end lost 6 bases, the J end lost 1 base, and 6 bases lay between the germline ends. This CDR3 reads CASSPPQETQYF. Here the CDR3 DNA reads TGCGCCAGCAGTCCTCCCCAAGAGACCCAGTACTTC.

V usage is TRBV10-3 and J usage is TRBJ2-3; 16 nucleotides line up with TRBD2. Per the germline V gene, CDR1 is ENHRY and CDR2 is SYGVKD. The ends lost 2 bases at V and 2 bases at J; junction bases unmatched: 4. CDR3 length: 18 amino acids. The CDR3 DNA is TGTGCCATCAGTGAGCCAGGGACTAGCGGGAGGGCCACAGATACGCAGTATTTT. Protein: CAISEPGTSGRATDTQYF.

The rearrangement links TRBV2 to TRBJ1-1, with D possibly TRBD1 on 6 matching bases. This CDR3 has 14 residues. The ends were cut back, 11 bases at V and 0 bases at J, with 16 bases in the middle. The V gene's germline CDR1 is SNHLY and CDR2 FYNNEI. CDR3: CASPGELLNTEAFF. Here the CDR3 DNA reads TGTGCCTCTCCAGGGGAACTGCTGAACACTGAAGCTTTCTTT. The variable domain in full, completed from reference TRBV2 and TRBJ1-1, reads EPEVTQTPSHQVTQMGQEVILRCVPISNHLYFYWYRQILGQKVEFLVSFYNNEISEKSEIFDDQFSVERPDGSNFTLKIRSTKLEDSAMYFCASPGELLNTEAFFGQGTRLTVV.

The chain has TRBV5-1 and TRBJ2-7; no clear D gene. The CDR3 covers 14 residues. The germline gives CDR1 SGHRS, CDR2 YFSETQ. Trimming stripped 0 bases from V and 1 base from J, with 8 bases between. For the CDR3, the DNA is TGCGCCAGCAGCTTGGCCCAGGTTTCCTACGAGCAGTACTTC. Translating gives CASSLAQVSYEQYF.

The rearrangement links TRBV4-1 to TRBJ1-1, with 7 nucleotides matching TRBD1. CDR1 and CDR2 from the germline V gene are MGHRA and YSYEKL. There are 13 residues in the CDR3. Trimming cost V 5 bases and J 5 bases; bases outside gene matches: 5. The CDR3 loop is CASSIRDSTEAFF. The CDR3 DNA follows: TGCGCCAGCAGCATCCGGGACAGTACTGAAGCTTTCTTT.

This clone was seen just once. An end of the junction does not agree with germline; a read error may underlie this. This chain links TRBV6-1 with TRBJ2-1; the D gene is possibly TRBD2 (5 bases). This CDR3 has 14 amino acids. Germline V lookup: CDR1 MNHNS, CDR2 SASEGT. CDR3 loop: CASSATGLLTEKFF. CDR3 DNA sequence: TGTGCCAGCAGTGCTACTGGACTCTTGACTGAGAAGTTCTTC.

CDR3 sequence (DNA): TGTGCCAGCAGCTTAGATCGGGGGGGGCAAGAGACCCAGTACTTC. Amino acids: CASSLDRGGQETQYF. The genes are TRBV7-2 and TRBJ2-5; 8 bases match TRBD2. The germline V gene has CDR1 SGHTA and CDR2 FQGNSA. There are 15 residues in the CDR3. The V gene end was trimmed by 1 base and the J gene end by 2 bases; junction bases not matched to a gene: 3.

The chain uses TRBV19 and TRBJ1-5, with D possibly matching TRBD1 (6 bases). CDR1 is LNHDA, CDR2 SQIVND, per germline (reference sequence). The CDR3 extends over 13 amino acids. The V and J ends lost 4 bases and 4 bases respectively, with 8 bases between them. The CDR3 nucleotides are TGTGCCAGTAGTAAGACAGGTAATCAGCCCCAGCATTTT. It encodes CASSKTGNQPQHF.

V is TRBV28 and J is TRBJ2-1; D is unresolved. This CDR3 is 14 amino acids long. Germline loops: CDR1 MDHEN, CDR2 SYDVKM. Trimming removed 3 bases from V and 3 bases from J, with 9 bases in between. The CDR3 DNA reads TGTGCCAGCAGTTTCATTGGCAGCTACAATGAGCAGTTCTTC. Protein sequence: CASSFIGSYNEQFF.